This entry describes one TCR beta chain. Germline CDR1 and CDR2: MNHNS and SASEGT. The CDR3 extends over 16 amino acids. V was clipped by 2 bases and J by 4 bases; unmatched bases: 7. The sample originates from a study of blood T cell repertoires in COVID-19. This table comes from immunoSEQ multiplex PCR, and its TCRdb copy is limited to in-frame clones, with some not included. Of about 250,000 clones listed, 80% to 85% were seen once; the top ten hold 1.5%. This TCR derives from a woman aged 40 to 49 who had recovered from COVID-19. Input material: peripheral blood. V is TRBV6-1 and J is TRBJ1-4; 7 bases agree with TRBD1. As DNA, the CDR3 is TGTGCCAGCAGTGAATGGGGGACAGATTATAATGAAAAACTGTTTTTT. This encodes CASSEWGTDYNEKLFF.